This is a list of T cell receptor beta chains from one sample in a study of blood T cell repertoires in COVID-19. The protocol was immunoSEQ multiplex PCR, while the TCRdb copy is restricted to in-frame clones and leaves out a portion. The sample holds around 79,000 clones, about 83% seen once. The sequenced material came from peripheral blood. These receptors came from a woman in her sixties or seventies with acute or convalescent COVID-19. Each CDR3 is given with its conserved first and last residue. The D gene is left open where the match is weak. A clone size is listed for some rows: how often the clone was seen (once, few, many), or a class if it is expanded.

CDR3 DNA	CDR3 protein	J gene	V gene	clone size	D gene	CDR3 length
TGCGCCAGCAGCCTGGGGTCTGGGAGGAACACCGGGGAGCTGTTTTTT	CASSLGSGRNTGELFF	TRBJ2-2	TRBV5-1	few	.	16
TGTGCCAGCAGTTACCAGGGCAGGGTCGGCTATGGCTACACCTTC	CASSYQGRVGYGYTF	TRBJ1-2	TRBV6-5	.	.	15
TGTGCCAGCAGCGTAGTCCCAGGGGGACAAGAGACCCAGTACTTC	CASSVVPGGQETQYF	TRBJ2-5	TRBV9	few	TRBD1	15
TGTGCCAGCAGGACGACAGACCTTAAAGCTTTCTTT	CASRTTDLKAFF	TRBJ1-1	TRBV12-3/TRBV12-4	.	.	12
TGTGCCAGTAGGCTAGGTGGCTTGATGGGTGGCTACACCTTC	CASRLGGLMGGYTF	TRBJ1-2	TRBV19	.	.	14
TGTGCCAGCAGCTTACTATCCGGGGGGAACACTGAAGCTTTCTTT	CASSLLSGGNTEAFF	TRBJ1-1	TRBV7-6	.	.	15
TGTGCCAGCAGCTTAGCCGGACTCCTCTATGGCTACACCTTC	CASSLAGLLYGYTF	TRBJ1-2	TRBV7-2	.	.	14
TGTGCCAGCTCACCAAAGGTAGCAAAGGATAATGAGCAGTTCTTC	CASSPKVAKDNEQFF	TRBJ2-1	TRBV18	.	.	15
TGTGCCAGCAGCTTGGCCGGGGGGTCCAACTATGGCTACACCTTC	CASSLAGGSNYGYTF	TRBJ1-2	TRBV5-5	.	.	15
TGTGCCAGCAGTGACGAAGCGGGGGGAGCAGATACGCAGTATTTT	CASSDEAGGADTQYF	TRBJ2-3	TRBV6-1	.	TRBD2	15
TGTGCCAGTAGCGGATACAGACAGTCTTCGAACACTGAAGCTTTCTTT	CASSGYRQSSNTEAFF	TRBJ1-1	TRBV19	.	.	16
TGTGCCACCAGCCTTGGACAGGGGGTCAATCAGCCCCAGCATTTT	CATSLGQGVNQPQHF	TRBJ1-5	TRBV24-1	.	TRBD1	15
TGCGCCAGCAGCCAAGGGAGGGGCGGGACAGGGCTTGAGGAGCAGTACTTC	CASSQGRGGTGLEEQYF	TRBJ2-7	TRBV4-1	once	TRBD1	17
TGTGCCAGCACCTTTCTAAGGACGGGGGGAAACACCATATATTTT	CASTFLRTGGNTIYF	TRBJ1-3	TRBV5-6	.	.	15
TGTGCCAGCAGCCCCCGCCAACAAGATCAGCCCCAGCATTTT	CASSPRQQDQPQHF	TRBJ1-5	TRBV9	.	.	14
TGTGCCAGCATCCGGGGACAGGCTAACACTGAAGCTTTCTTT	CASIRGQANTEAFF	TRBJ1-1	TRBV2	few	TRBD1	14
TGCGCCAGCAGCCAGGGACTAGCGGACTACAATGAGCAGTTCTTC	CASSQGLADYNEQFF	TRBJ2-1	TRBV5-1	.	TRBD2	15
TGTGCCAGCAGCGTAGCTTTAGCCAGCCCGACAGATACGCAGTATTTT	CASSVALASPTDTQYF	TRBJ2-3	TRBV9	.	.	16
TGTGCCAGCAGTGAAGCCGGGGCTGGGGCCAACGTCCTGACTTTC	CASSEAGAGANVLTF	TRBJ2-6	TRBV2	.	.	15
TGTGCCAGCAGCACAGGGGTCGGAAACACCATATATTTT	CASSTGVGNTIYF	TRBJ1-3	TRBV7-3	.	TRBD1	13
TGTGCCAGCTCACCGGAGGTCCAAGCAAACTATGGCTACACCTTC	CASSPEVQANYGYTF	TRBJ1-2	TRBV18	few	.	15
TGTGCCAGTAGTATTACAAGAAGTAATTCACCCCTCCACTTT	CASSITRSNSPLHF	TRBJ1-6	TRBV19	.	.	14
TGCGCCAGCAGATCCGGGACGGGGAGGACAGATACGCAGTATTTT	CASRSGTGRTDTQYF	TRBJ2-3	TRBV10-1	.	.	15
TGTGCCAGCAGTTACTCGGAGACGGAGACTCGGGCTTTCTTT	CASSYSETETRAFF	TRBJ1-1	TRBV6-5	.	.	14
TGCGCCAGCAGCTTGGCCACACAAGATAATTCACCCCTCCACTTT	CASSLATQDNSPLHF	TRBJ1-6	TRBV5-1	.	.	15
TGTGCCAGCAGGCAGACTAGCGGGGGGGCGACGGATGAGCAGTTCTTC	CASRQTSGGATDEQFF	TRBJ2-1	TRBV7-8	.	TRBD2	16
TGTGCCAGCAGCAAAACCGGGACAACCGGCGGAAACACCATATATTTT	CASSKTGTTGGNTIYF	TRBJ1-3	TRBV9	.	.	16
TGTGCCAGCAGTAGGCGGGGACAGGGGGGTGGCAATCAGCCCCAGCATTTT	CASSRRGQGGGNQPQHF	TRBJ1-5	TRBV27	.	TRBD1	17
TGTGCCAGCAGCTTAGCCACAGCCGCGGGGAACTATGGCTACACCTTC	CASSLATAAGNYGYTF	TRBJ1-2	TRBV7-9	.	.	16